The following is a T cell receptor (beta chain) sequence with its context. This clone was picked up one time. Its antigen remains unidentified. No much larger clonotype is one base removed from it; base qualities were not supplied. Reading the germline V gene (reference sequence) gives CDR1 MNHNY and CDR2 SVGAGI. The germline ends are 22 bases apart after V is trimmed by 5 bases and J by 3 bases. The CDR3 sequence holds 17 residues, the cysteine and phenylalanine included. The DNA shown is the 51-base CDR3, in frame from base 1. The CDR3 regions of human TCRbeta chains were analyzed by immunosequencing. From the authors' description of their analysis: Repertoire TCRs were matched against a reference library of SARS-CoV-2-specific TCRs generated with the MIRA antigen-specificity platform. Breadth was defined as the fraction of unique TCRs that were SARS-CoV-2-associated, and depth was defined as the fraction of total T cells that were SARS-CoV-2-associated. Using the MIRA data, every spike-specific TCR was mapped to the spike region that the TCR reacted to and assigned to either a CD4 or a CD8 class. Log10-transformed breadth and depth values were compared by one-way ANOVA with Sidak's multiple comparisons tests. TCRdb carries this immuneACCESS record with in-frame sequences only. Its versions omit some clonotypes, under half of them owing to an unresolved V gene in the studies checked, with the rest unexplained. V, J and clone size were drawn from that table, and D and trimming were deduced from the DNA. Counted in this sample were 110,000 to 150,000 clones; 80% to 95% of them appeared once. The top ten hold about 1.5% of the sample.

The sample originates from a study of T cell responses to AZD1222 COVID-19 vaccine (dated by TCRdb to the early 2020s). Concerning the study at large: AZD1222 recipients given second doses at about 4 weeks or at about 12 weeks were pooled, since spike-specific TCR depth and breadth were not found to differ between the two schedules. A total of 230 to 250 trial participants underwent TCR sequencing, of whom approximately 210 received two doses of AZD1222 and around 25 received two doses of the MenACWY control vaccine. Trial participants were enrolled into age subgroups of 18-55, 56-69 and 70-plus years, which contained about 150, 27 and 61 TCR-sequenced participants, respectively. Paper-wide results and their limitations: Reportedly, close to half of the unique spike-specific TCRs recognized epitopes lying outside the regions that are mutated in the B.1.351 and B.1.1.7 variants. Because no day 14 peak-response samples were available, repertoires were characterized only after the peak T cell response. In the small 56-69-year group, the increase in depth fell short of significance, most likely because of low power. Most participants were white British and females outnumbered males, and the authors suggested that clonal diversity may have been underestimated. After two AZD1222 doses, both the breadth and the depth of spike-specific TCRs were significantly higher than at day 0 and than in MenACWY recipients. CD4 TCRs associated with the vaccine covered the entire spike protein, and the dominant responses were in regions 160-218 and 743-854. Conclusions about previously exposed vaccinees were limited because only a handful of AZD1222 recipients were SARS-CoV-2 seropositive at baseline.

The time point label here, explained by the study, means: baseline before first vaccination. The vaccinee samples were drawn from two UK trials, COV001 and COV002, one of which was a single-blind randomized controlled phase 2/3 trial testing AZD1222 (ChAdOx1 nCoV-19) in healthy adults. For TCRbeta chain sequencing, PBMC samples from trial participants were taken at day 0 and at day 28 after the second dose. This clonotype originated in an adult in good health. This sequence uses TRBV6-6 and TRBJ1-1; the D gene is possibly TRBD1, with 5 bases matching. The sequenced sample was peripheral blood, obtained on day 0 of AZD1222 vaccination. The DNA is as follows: TGTGCCAGCAGTCTGACCCGGGACCCAAGGCTTTACACTGAAGCTTTCTTT. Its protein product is CASSLTRDPRLYTEAFF.